This T cell receptor (beta chain) was found in a study of persistence of HIV-infected CD4 T cells. General study findings and limits: The rare CMV-responding cells with HIV-1 proviruses were not separately TCR-sequenced.

Overlapping HIV-1 Gag 15-mer peptides at 0.8 to 1 ug per peptide per mL were used. Sorting selected CD4+ T cells upregulating both CD40 ligand and CD69. The libraries were made with immunoSEQ version 4 in survey mode. The repertoire was sequenced with immunoSEQ multiplex PCR; TCRdb's copy has only in-frame clones and lacks some. The sample shows roughly 25,000 clones, approximately 79% of them seen only once. In this sample, this clone turned up once. What it binds is unknown. This sequence originates from an adult man with HIV who was CMV-seropositive. This specimen was CD4+ T cells sorted from PBMCs after approximately 20-hour stimulation, taken from a patient who received antiretroviral therapy.

The DNA of the CDR3 is TGTGCCAGCAGCTTAACAGGGGTCGTAACTGAAGCTTTCTTT. It encodes CASSLTGVVTEAFF. The chain is built from TRBV7-6 and TRBJ1-1; 7 bases match TRBD1. CDR3 length equals 14 residues. V lost 2 bases to trimming and J lost 5 bases; unmatched junction nucleotides: 5. Germline CDR1 SGHVS, CDR2 FNYEAQ.